This T cell receptor (beta chain) was profiled in a study of blood T cell repertoires in COVID-19. Looking at the study overall: COVID-19 samples, acute and convalescent, were from the United States, Italy and Spain.

Authors' analysis steps: Counts of nucleated cells, estimated from reference gene primer amplification, were obtained. The table came from immunoSEQ multiplex PCR; TCRdb's copy has only in-frame clones and leaves some out. That table is the source of V, J and clone size, and D and trimming were worked out from the DNA. The sample holds 90,000 to 150,000 clones, 79% seen once. The CDR3 has 14 residues. The J segment lost 9 bases and the V segment lost 3 bases, leaving 8 bases of the junction unmatched. Looked up from germline, CDR1 is DFQATT and CDR2 is SNEGSKA (reference sequence). The V call is TRBV20-1, the J call TRBJ1-6; 7 bases are a match to TRBD1. The origin of this receptor is a woman of 80 years or more with acute or convalescent COVID-19. Material: peripheral blood. CDR3 DNA: TGCAGTGCTAGTTCGGGACAGAACCTTTCACCCCTCCACTTT. Its translation is CSASSGQNLSPLHF.